A single sample gave rise to the 10 T cell receptor beta chains below, sequenced in a study of cytomegalovirus exposure and HLA in healthy donors. Measured with immunoSEQ multiplex PCR; TCRdb has only the in-frame clones, and not every one. The sample includes about 98,000 clones, approximately 84% seen only once; the top ten take about 6%. The sample consisted of PBMCs. The source is a man between 18 and 29 years old in good health and CMV-seropositive.

This clone was counted a single time. The CDR3 coding sequence is TGTGCCAGCAGGAAAGACAGGGTCGTCAATGAGCAGTTCTTC. Translation gives CASRKDRVVNEQFF. The rearrangement uses TRBV6-6 and TRBJ2-1; 7 bases map to TRBD1. Germline loops: CDR1 MNHNY, CDR2 SVGAGI (reference sequence). CDR3 length equals 14 residues. The V and J ends lost 6 bases and 6 bases, in that order; junction bases with no gene match: 8.

The chain links TRBV6-5 to TRBJ1-4, with TRBD1 identical over 8 bases. The V gene's germline CDR1 is MNHEY and CDR2 SVGAGI. CDR3 length: 14 residues. The V segment lost 6 bases and the J segment 6 bases; nucleotides outside the gene matches: 6. This CDR3 is CASRRQGLDEKLFF. For the CDR3, the DNA is TGTGCCAGCAGGAGACAGGGGTTAGATGAAAAACTGTTTTTT.

The chain carries TRBV4-3 and TRBJ2-6, with TRBD2 matching over 7 bases. CDR3 length: 18 amino acids. Looked up from germline, CDR1 is LGHNA and CDR2 is YSLEER. V lost 1 base, J lost 4 bases, and 10 bases stayed unmatched. This CDR3 is CASSQGMGGPYGANVLTF. In nucleotides, the CDR3 is TGCGCCAGCAGCCAAGGTATGGGAGGGCCGTACGGGGCCAACGTCCTGACTTTC.

The chain is built from TRBV7-8 and TRBJ2-7; 9 positions match TRBD1. Germline V gene lookup returns CDR1 SGHVS and CDR2 FQNEAQ. This CDR3 comprises 17 residues. Unmatched junction bases numbered 13, after V lost 4 bases and J lost 3 bases. Here the CDR3 reads CASSSSSGQGRGYEQYF. In DNA, the CDR3 is TGTGCCAGCAGCTCTAGTAGTGGACAGGGGAGAGGCTACGAGCAGTACTTC.

This chain connects TRBV6-6 to TRBJ2-7; TRBD1 agrees at 7 bases. With 1 base clipped from V and 5 bases from J, the junction kept 2 bases outside the gene matches. Germline V gene sequence: CDR1 MNHNY, CDR2 SVGAGI (reference sequence). There are 13 residues in the CDR3. DNA for the CDR3: TGTGCCAGCAGTTACTTTGACAGGGACGAGCAGTACTTC. Translating gives CASSYFDRDEQYF.

J is TRBJ2-2 and V is TRBV5-1, with 9 bases lining up with TRBD2. The germline gives CDR1 SGHRS, CDR2 YFSETQ. After removal of 2 bases from V and 2 bases from J, the junction contained 7 bases not matched to a gene. The CDR3 has 17 residues. CDR3 in amino acids: CASSFLAGVANTGELFF. The CDR3 nucleotides read TGCGCCAGCAGCTTTTTAGCGGGAGTAGCTAACACCGGGGAGCTGTTTTTT.

The V gene is TRBV6-1, the J gene TRBJ2-3; 11 nucleotides agree with TRBD2. Germline V gene lookup returns CDR1 MNHNS and CDR2 SASEGT. The CDR3 extends over 14 amino acids. With 7 bases clipped from V and 6 bases from J, the junction kept 6 bases outside the gene matches. CDR3 sequence reads: CASKPGLAADTQYF. The CDR3 coding sequence is TGTGCCAGCAAACCGGGACTAGCGGCCGATACGCAGTATTTT.

The chain recombines TRBV2 with TRBJ1-3, with a weak D call TRBD1 (6 bases). The germline V and J ends were trimmed by 1 base and 2 bases, with 9 bases remaining between them. CDR1 and CDR2 (germline): SNHLY, FYNNEI. This CDR3 comprises 15 residues. The chain's CDR3 is CASSEGAGAGNTIYF. CDR3 DNA: TGTGCCAGCAGTGAAGGGGCAGGGGCTGGAAACACCATATATTTT.

At least ten counts were recorded for this clone. The chain carries TRBV19 and TRBJ1-1; D remains unclear. Germline CDR1 is LNHDA and CDR2 is SQIVND (reference sequence). The CDR3 consists of 14 residues. V dropped 3 bases and J dropped 1 base, with 9 bases sitting between them. The CDR3 region has the DNA TGTGCCAGTAGTATTAAGATCGGGAACACTGAAGCTTTCTTT. Protein sequence: CASSIKIGNTEAFF.

The genes are TRBV9 and TRBJ2-7; D gene unclear. The CDR3 extends over 14 amino acids. Germline V lookup: CDR1 SGDLS, CDR2 YYNGEE. Deletions cut 0 bases from V and 2 bases from J, with 9 bases between. CDR3 residues: CASSVEESPYEQYF. The CDR3 nucleotides are TGTGCCAGCAGCGTAGAGGAGAGCCCCTACGAGCAGTACTTC. Full variable domain (rest looked up from reference TRBV9 and TRBJ2-7): DSGVTQTPKHLITATGQRVTLRCSPRSGDLSVYWYQQSLDQGLQFLIQYYNGEERAKGNILERFSAQQFPDLHSELNLSSLELGDSALYFCASSVEESPYEQYFGPGTRLTVT.